These T cell receptor beta chains were read from a single sample in a study of CD8+ T cells in alopecia areata. The repertoire was sequenced with immunoSEQ multiplex PCR; TCRdb's copy has only in-frame clones and lacks some. Of about 19,000 clones listed, approximately 60% were seen once; the top ten hold roughly 4.5%. The sample consisted of CD4+ Tregs sorted from blood. The receptors were sampled from a human donor with alopecia areata. Each CDR3 is given with its conserved first and last residue. The D gene is left open where the match is weak. Not every row has a clone size; where given, it reads once, few, many or a size class.

V: TRBV11-2
D: TRBD2
J: TRBJ2-1
size: NA
CDR3: CASRGTSAFGEQFF
DNA: TGTGCCAGCAGGGGGACTAGCGCCTTCGGTGAGCAGTTCTTC

V: TRBV7-8
D: NA
J: TRBJ1-1
size: NA
CDR3: CASSLELGWDVENTEAFF
DNA: TGTGCCAGCAGCTTAGAGCTCGGGTGGGATGTAGAGAACACTGAAGCTTTCTTT

V: TRBV2
D: TRBD1
J: TRBJ2-3
size: NA
CDR3: CARSGTGLKDTQYF
DNA: TGTGCCAGGTCCGGGACAGGGTTGAAGGATACGCAGTATTTT

V: TRBV30
D: NA
J: TRBJ2-6
size: NA
CDR3: CAWSVEITLRGSGANVLTF
DNA: TGTGCCTGGAGTGTGGAGATAACGCTTCGGGGCTCTGGGGCCAACGTCCTGACTTTC

V: TRBV28
D: NA
J: TRBJ2-7
size: NA
CDR3: CASSLAAGISYEQYF
DNA: TGTGCCAGCAGTCTCGCGGCAGGCATCTCCTACGAGCAGTACTTC

V: TRBV29-1
D: NA
J: TRBJ2-7
size: NA
CDR3: CSVDTRGSGEQYF
DNA: TGCAGCGTTGATACCAGGGGTAGTGGCGAGCAGTACTTC

V: TRBV2
D: TRBD1
J: TRBJ1-1
size: NA
CDR3: CASSGQGGTEAFF
DNA: TGTGCCAGCAGTGGACAGGGAGGCACTGAAGCTTTCTTT

V: TRBV5-8
D: NA
J: TRBJ2-3
size: once
CDR3: CASSPYPGRRPYF
DNA: TGTGCCAGCAGCCCCTACCCCGGGCGTCGGCCGTATTTT

V: TRBV7-9
D: NA
J: TRBJ2-1
size: NA
CDR3: CASSITTPNEQFF
DNA: TGTGCCAGCAGCATTACAACTCCCAATGAGCAGTTCTTC

V: TRBV29-1
D: TRBD1
J: TRBJ2-1
size: NA
CDR3: CSGRDRALEQFF
DNA: TGCAGCGGCCGGGACAGGGCATTGGAGCAGTTCTTC

V: TRBV5-1
D: NA
J: TRBJ1-1
size: few
CDR3: CASSWTSDSGSEAFF
DNA: TGCGCCAGCAGCTGGACTTCTGACAGTGGGTCTGAAGCTTTCTTT

V: TRBV19
D: NA
J: TRBJ1-5
size: NA
CDR3: CASSPRELGNQPQHF
DNA: TGTGCCAGTAGTCCCAGGGAGTTGGGCAATCAGCCCCAGCATTTT

V: TRBV5-6
D: NA
J: TRBJ2-7
size: NA
CDR3: CASSLAGVYEQYF
DNA: TGTGCCAGCAGCTTGGCCGGGGTATACGAGCAGTACTTC

V: TRBV7-9
D: NA
J: TRBJ2-7
size: NA
CDR3: CASSLATEGYEQYF
DNA: TGTGCCAGCAGCTTAGCGACTGAAGGGTACGAGCAGTACTTC

V: TRBV19
D: NA
J: TRBJ1-1
size: NA
CDR3: CASSPENTEAFF
DNA: TGTGCCAGTAGCCCCGAGAACACTGAAGCTTTCTTT

V: TRBV5-4
D: NA
J: TRBJ2-3
size: NA
CDR3: CASSYRGFSTDTQYF
DNA: TGTGCCAGCAGCTATAGGGGTTTTAGCACAGATACGCAGTATTTT

V: TRBV20-1
D: NA
J: TRBJ2-1
size: NA
CDR3: CSARELAEQFF
DNA: TGCAGTGCTAGGGAGCTGGCTGAGCAGTTCTTC

V: TRBV7-8
D: NA
J: TRBJ1-5
size: few
CDR3: CASSLVGAWSQPQHF
DNA: TGTGCCAGCAGCTTAGTGGGGGCTTGGAGTCAGCCCCAGCATTTT

V: TRBV6-5
D: TRBD1
J: TRBJ1-2
size: once
CDR3: CASSQRDRGFLCTF
DNA: TGTGCCAGCAGTCAACGGGACAGGGGATTTTTGTGCACCTTC

V: TRBV6-6
D: NA
J: TRBJ2-5
size: NA
CDR3: CASSPTPRGETQYF
DNA: TGTGCCAGCAGTCCCACTCCCCGGGGGGAGACCCAGTACTTC

V: TRBV18
D: NA
J: TRBJ2-6
size: NA
CDR3: CASTTMGAGANVLTF
DNA: TGTGCCAGCACCACCATGGGGGCTGGGGCCAACGTCCTGACTTTC

V: TRBV28
D: NA
J: TRBJ2-3
size: NA
CDR3: CASCAAGTDTQYF
DNA: TGTGCCAGTTGTGCGGCAGGGACAGATACGCAGTATTTT

V: TRBV2
D: NA
J: TRBJ2-7
size: NA
CDR3: CASSEWQGRTYEQYF
DNA: TGTGCCAGCAGTGAATGGCAGGGGCGAACCTACGAGCAGTACTTC

V: TRBV7-2
D: NA
J: TRBJ2-4
size: NA
CDR3: CATAPGNSKNIQYF
DNA: TGTGCCACCGCCCCGGGGAATTCCAAAAACATTCAGTACTTC